This TCR beta chain was sequenced during a study of blood T cell repertoires in COVID-19 (dated by TCRdb to between 2020 and 2021). With respect to the entire study: Samples covering the acute and convalescent phases of COVID-19 were provided by collaborators in the United States, Italy and Spain. The material from the prospective study consisted of cDNA or gDNA derived from T cells, B-cell-depleted T cells, or PBMCs. Samples came from the ongoing ImmuneRACE study (first 160 participants) plus 1,254 subjects from 6 global collaborators. Deeply sampled blood TCRbeta repertoires from subjects exposed to, actively infected with, or recovered from COVID-19 were included in the dataset. The repertoires were made available in a free public database intended to serve as a resource for research on the immune response to SARS-CoV-2. HLA class I and class II types, where available, came from metadata supplied by the sample provider rather than from assay-based typing. Sample metadata almost always included a de-identified subject ID, COVID-19 status, age in years and sex.

The immunoSEQ Assay, a bias-controlled multiplex PCR, was used to amplify TCRbeta CDR3 regions from genomic DNA. Under the source paper's analysis protocol: Nucleated cell counts per sample were estimated from amplification of reference gene primers within the assay. Sequence reads were collapsed and filtered to measure the absolute abundance of every unique TCRbeta CDR3 rearrangement. Productive Simpson clonality was computed per sample as the square root of Simpson's diversity index over productive rearrangements. Here the immuneACCESS table is served through TCRdb, limited to in-frame sequences with V and J called. Missing clones are a known gap in these copies; in checked studies unresolved V genes cover under half, and the rest lacks a known reason. V, J and clone size reflect that table, while D and trimming were determined from the DNA. The sample table holds approximately 300,000 clones, of which more than 75% were seen once. 1.5% to 2% of the sample rests with the top ten.

Each collaborating institution followed its own protocols to collect whole blood in K2EDTA tubes. For TCRbeta analysis, collaborator samples were shipped as frozen whole blood, as isolated PBMCs, or as DNA extracted from either sample type. In this sample, this clone turned up once. Its specific antigen is unknown. Per-base quality was not reported, and no clone a single base away is much larger than it. Paper-wide results and their limitations: The quantity of clinical and demographic metadata differed by source and by participant and was supplied without curation.

For this chain, trimming is 2 bases at the V end and 0 bases at the J end, and the number of junction bases without a gene match is 8. The CDR3 numbers 17 residues from cysteine through phenylalanine. Kept here is only the CDR3 DNA, which spans 51 bases and is read in frame from base 1. As encoded in the germline V gene (reference sequence), CDR1 is SEHNR while CDR2 is FQNEAQ. In this chain, TRBV7-9 is recombined with TRBJ2-3; 7 middle bases align to TRBD2. This TCR was recovered from a woman aged 45 to 65 with acute or convalescent COVID-19. Sequencing was carried out using peripheral blood. The bases read TGTGCCAGCAGCTTAAAGGGAGGGTGGACTAGCACAGATACGCAGTATTTT. Its protein is CASSLKGGWTSTDTQYF.